These 21 T cell receptor beta chains came from one sample sequenced in a study of blood T cell repertoires in COVID-19. Repertoires were generated with immunoSEQ multiplex PCR, while TCRdb's copy carries only in-frame clones and drops some. Of roughly 190,000 clones listed, 88% are singletons. The sample consisted of peripheral blood. These receptors were obtained from a human donor in a cohort sampled during active COVID-19.

The V and J genes are TRBV30 and TRBJ2-5, with 15 bases aligning to TRBD2. V lost 3 bases, J lost 5 bases, and 4 bases stayed unmatched. The CDR3 loop spans 15 amino acids. Germline values: CDR1 GTSNPN, CDR2 SVGIG (reference sequence). CDR3: CAWSRGLAGGETQYF. CDR3 bases: TGTGCCTGGAGCCGGGGACTAGCGGGGGGTGAGACCCAGTACTTC.

The chain links TRBV19 to TRBJ1-2; D is undetermined. The CDR3 has 13 amino acids. From germline, CDR1 is LNHDA and CDR2 SQIVND (reference sequence). Trimming cost V 4 bases and J 6 bases, with 12 bases left between them. CDR3 nucleotides: TGTGCCAGTAGTACTCGGGTTGAAGATGGCTACACCTTC. Residues: CASSTRVEDGYTF.

A word on this clone: This CDR3 is also generated by other DNA sequences in the sample. The chain couples TRBV18 to TRBJ2-1; 8 nucleotides agree with TRBD1. The CDR3 contains 13 residues. V shed 3 bases, J shed 5 bases, and the junction held 0 bases outside the gene matches. Germline assignment: CDR1 KGHSH and CDR2 LQKENI. In nucleotides, the CDR3 is TGTGCCAGCTCACCGGGACAGGACAATGAGCAGTTCTTC. This codes for CASSPGQDNEQFF.

V is TRBV3-1 (or the pseudogene TRBV3-2) and J is TRBJ2-5; possibly TRBD1 for D (6 bases). Germline-derived CDR1 and CDR2 are LGHDT and YNNKEL (reference sequence). V lost 1 base to trimming and J lost 1 base, with 10 bases between them. CDR3 length equals 15 residues. The CDR3 here is CASSQGWGPQETQYF. The CDR3 DNA follows: TGTGCCAGCAGCCAAGGATGGGGGCCCCAAGAGACCCAGTACTTC.

This sequence joins TRBV7-9 and TRBJ1-3; D remains unclear. The CDR3 extends over 16 amino acids. Trimming shortened V by 6 bases and J by 2 bases, and 17 bases separated the two germline ends. The germline V gene encodes CDR1 SEHNR and CDR2 FQNEAQ (reference sequence). CDR3 DNA: TGTGCCAGCAGGCGGGCCGAAGCCGGTCCTGGAAACACCATATATTTT. This translates into CASRRAEAGPGNTIYF.

This chain connects TRBV3-1 (or the pseudogene TRBV3-2) to TRBJ1-5; no clear D gene. V was cut by 2 bases and J by 0 bases, with 5 bases left in between. Germline V gives CDR1 LGHDT, CDR2 YNNKEL (reference sequence). The CDR3 has 14 residues. The chain's CDR3 is CASSQQHSNQPQHF. CDR3 bases: TGTGCCAGCAGCCAACAACATAGCAATCAGCCCCAGCATTTT.

About this clone: Mismatch with germline at one junction end may stem from a read error. The CDR3, as DNA: TGTGCCAGCAGCCTAGCGGGAGGGCCCTCCAATGAGCAGTTCTTC. Its protein product is CASSLAGGPSNEQFF. The J gene is TRBJ2-1, the V gene TRBV7-2, with 12 bases lining up with TRBD2. Germline V gene sequence: CDR1 SGHTA, CDR2 FQGNSA. CDR3 size: 15 residues.

The CDR3 loop is CASKITGFGYTF. The CDR3 DNA reads as TGTGCCAGCAAAATAACAGGGTTTGGCTACACCTTC. The gene calls are TRBV2 and TRBJ1-2, with D perhaps TRBD1 (6 bases). The CDR3 spans 12 residues. Germline lookup yields CDR1 SNHLY and CDR2 FYNNEI. V was cut by 7 bases and J by 7 bases, with 13 bases left in between.

Remarks on this clone: Other DNA sequences from this sample encode an identical CDR3 as well. The chain's CDR3 is CSVGGGEGYGYTF. As DNA, the CDR3 is TGCAGCGTAGGGGGCGGGGAAGGCTATGGCTACACCTTC. The gene calls are TRBV29-1 and TRBJ1-2, with TRBD1 matching over 7 bases. The CDR3 is 13 amino acids. V lost 6 bases, J lost 4 bases, and 8 bases stayed unmatched. The germline V gene encodes CDR1 SQVTM and CDR2 ANQGSEA.

V and J are TRBV5-1 and TRBJ2-3, with 10 bases aligning to TRBD2. The V segment lost 2 bases and the J segment 4 bases; nucleotides outside the gene matches: 1. Germline V gene sequence: CDR1 SGHRS, CDR2 YFSETQ. This CDR3 spans 14 amino acids. The chain's CDR3 is CASSFSGGPDTQYF. CDR3 sequence (DNA): TGCGCCAGCAGCTTTAGCGGGGGGCCAGATACGCAGTATTTT.

The V gene is TRBV30, the J gene TRBJ2-7, with a weak D call TRBD1 (6 bases). V gave up 4 bases and J gave up 0 bases, with 10 bases separating them. The CDR3 runs to 13 residues. CDR1 and CDR2 (germline): GTSNPN, SVGIG (reference sequence). The CDR3 DNA reads TGTGCCTGGATTGACAGGAGCTCCTACGAGCAGTACTTC. The encoded protein is CAWIDRSSYEQYF. Variable domain in full (rest from reference TRBV30 and TRBJ2-7): SQTIHQWPATLVQPVGSPLSLECTVEGTSNPNLYWYRQAAGRGLQLLFYSVGIGQISSEVPQNLSASRPQDRQFILSSKKLLLSDSGFYLCAWIDRSSYEQYFGPGTRLTVT.

The chain links TRBV30 to TRBJ2-1; a possible D gene is TRBD1 (6 bases). The CDR3 is made up of 11 amino acids. CDR1 and CDR2 (germline): GTSNPN, SVGIG (reference sequence). V dropped 3 bases and J dropped 9 bases, with 9 bases sitting between them. The DNA for the CDR3 is TGTGCCTGGAGGGGGGCATTTGAGCAGTTCTTC. Encoded protein: CAWRGAFEQFF.

The V and J genes are TRBV5-5 and TRBJ1-1, with D possibly TRBD1 on 5 matching bases. CDR3 size: 16 residues. The V end was cut by 0 bases, the J end by 4 bases, with 16 bases between. Germline CDR1 is SGHKS and CDR2 is YYEKEE (reference sequence). CDR3 nucleotide sequence: TGTGCCAGCAGCTTGGGCACAGGATTAGTGAGCACTGAAGCTTTCTTT. It specifies CASSLGTGLVSTEAFF.

The chain couples TRBV28 to TRBJ1-1; no reliable D call. Germline lookup yields CDR1 MDHEN and CDR2 SYDVKM. This CDR3 contains 12 residues. V lost 6 bases and J 11 bases, leaving 16 bases between the germline ends. Written as DNA, the CDR3 is TGTGCCAGCAGGTCTCCTCGTGAAGCGGCTTTCTTT. Its protein is CASRSPREAAFF.

This clone was seen only a few times. CDR3 in DNA: TGTGCCAGCAGTATCTTTACTAGCGTAAATGAGCAGTTCTTC. Translation: CASSIFTSVNEQFF. The chain uses TRBV2 and TRBJ2-1; 7 bases agree with TRBD2. The J segment lost 7 bases and the V segment lost 5 bases, leaving 8 bases of the junction unmatched. Germline V CDR1 and CDR2: SNHLY, FYNNEI. This CDR3 spans 14 amino acids.

V gene TRBV6-5 combines with J gene TRBJ2-7; D unresolved. CDR3 size: 14 residues. Germline V gene sequence: CDR1 MNHEY, CDR2 SVGAGI. Between the trimmed V and J ends, which lost 5 bases and 0 bases, there was a span of 11 bases. The CDR3 loop is CASSLRGGSYEQYF. CDR3 nucleotides: TGTGCCAGCAGTCTCCGAGGCGGCTCCTACGAGCAGTACTTC.

This chain connects TRBV10-3 to TRBJ1-2; 10 bases fit TRBD1. The length of the CDR3 is 14 residues. Germline V gene data show CDR1 as ENHRY and CDR2 as SYGVKD. Trimming cost V 1 base and J 8 bases; bases outside gene matches: 4. DNA of the CDR3: TGTGCCATCAGTGAGTTCGGGACAGGGGAAGGCTACACCTTC. Translating gives CAISEFGTGEGYTF.

This chain joins TRBV6-2 or TRBV6-3 and TRBJ1-2, with D possibly TRBD1 on 5 matching bases. CDR3 length: 18 residues. CDR1 is MNHEY, CDR2 SVGEGT, per germline. Trimming took off 0 bases at V and 5 bases at J, with 22 bases between the two ends. The DNA of the CDR3 is TGTGCCAGCAGTTACTCGATTTCGATCCGACAGAGGAGTTATGGCTACACCTTC. Its protein is CASSYSISIRQRSYGYTF.

V gene TRBV5-1 combines with J gene TRBJ2-7; 7 nucleotides align to TRBD1. There are 16 residues in the CDR3. Germline loops: CDR1 SGHRS, CDR2 YFSETQ. The V segment lost 0 bases and the J segment 1 base; nucleotides outside the gene matches: 7. The CDR3 DNA reads as TGCGCCAGCAGCTTGGGGGACAGCGGCTGGTCCTACGAGCAGTACTTC. It translates to CASSLGDSGWSYEQYF.

The chain is built from TRBV6-5 and TRBJ1-1; TRBD1 might be the D (5 bases). Trimming shortened V by 3 bases and J by 3 bases, and 8 bases separated the two germline ends. CDR1 and CDR2 (germline): MNHEY, SVGAGI. The CDR3 totals 13 residues. The CDR3 here is CASSYDSHTEAFF. DNA for the CDR3: TGTGCCAGCAGTTATGACAGCCACACTGAAGCTTTCTTT.

This clone was counted once. The rearrangement uses TRBV10-3 and TRBJ1-1, with 10 bases aligning to TRBD1. V shed 5 bases and J 7 bases; nucleotides not matched to a gene: 13. This CDR3 is built from 16 residues. Germline lookup yields CDR1 ENHRY and CDR2 SYGVKD. The CDR3 spells CAISQTGQGRFGEAFF. In nucleotides, the CDR3 is TGTGCCATCAGTCAGACGGGACAGGGGAGATTCGGTGAAGCTTTCTTT.